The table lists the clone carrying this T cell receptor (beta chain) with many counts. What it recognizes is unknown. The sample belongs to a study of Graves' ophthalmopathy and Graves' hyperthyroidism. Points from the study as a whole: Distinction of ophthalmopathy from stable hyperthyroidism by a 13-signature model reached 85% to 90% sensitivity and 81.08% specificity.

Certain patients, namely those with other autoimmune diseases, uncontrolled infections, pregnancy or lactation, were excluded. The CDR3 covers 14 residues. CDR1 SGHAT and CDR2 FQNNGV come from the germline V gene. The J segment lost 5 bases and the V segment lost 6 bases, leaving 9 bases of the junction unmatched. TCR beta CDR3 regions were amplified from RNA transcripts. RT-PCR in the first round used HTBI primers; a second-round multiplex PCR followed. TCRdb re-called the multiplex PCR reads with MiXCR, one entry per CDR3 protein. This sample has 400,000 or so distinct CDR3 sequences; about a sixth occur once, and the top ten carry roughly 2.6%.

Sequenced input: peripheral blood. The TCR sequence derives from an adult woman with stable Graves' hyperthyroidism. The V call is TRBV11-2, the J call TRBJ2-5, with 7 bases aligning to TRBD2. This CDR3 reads CASRRNRGGETQYF. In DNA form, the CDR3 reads TGTGCCAGCAGGCGAAATCGGGGAGGGGAGACCCAGTACTTC.